This T cell receptor beta chain was identified during a study of T cells in Graves' hyperthyroidism and ophthalmopathy. Amplification of TCR beta CDR3 regions used RNA as the template. When the TCR CDR3 underwent first-round RT-PCR, the HTBI primer set was used. MiXCR was run by TCRdb on the multiplex PCR reads, yielding one entry per CDR3 protein. The data contain about 420,000 distinct CDR3 sequences, 15% to 17% of them singletons. Many counts were recorded for this clonotype. CDR3 length: 13 residues. The V gene lost 2 bases and the J gene lost 2 bases, with 5 bases spanning the gap. Germline CDR1 is MRHNA and CDR2 is SNTAGT.

The V call is TRBV6-4, the J call TRBJ2-3; D is undetermined. The sequencing input was blood. This TCR came from a woman aged 18-29 years with Graves' hyperthyroidism. CDR3 residues: CASSDADTDTQYF. CDR3 DNA sequence: TGTGCCAGCAGTGACGCGGACACAGATACGCAGTATTTT.